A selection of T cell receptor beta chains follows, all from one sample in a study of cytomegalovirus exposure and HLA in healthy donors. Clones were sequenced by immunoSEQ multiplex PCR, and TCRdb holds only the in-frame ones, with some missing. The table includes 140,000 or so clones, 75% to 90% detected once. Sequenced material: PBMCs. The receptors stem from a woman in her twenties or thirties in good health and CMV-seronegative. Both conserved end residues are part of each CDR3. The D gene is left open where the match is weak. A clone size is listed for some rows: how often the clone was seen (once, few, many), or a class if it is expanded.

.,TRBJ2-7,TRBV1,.,TGCACCAGCAGCCAAGGGGGTCGTGGCGGGAGGGTCAGCTCCTACGAGCAGTACTTC,CTSSQGGRGGRVSSYEQYF
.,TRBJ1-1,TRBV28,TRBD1,TGTGCCAGCATCCTAGTAGGGCAGGGGGACACTGAAGCTTTCTTT,CASILVGQGDTEAFF
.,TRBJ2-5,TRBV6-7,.,TGTGCCAGCAGTTACCTCCGGGACACCGATGCCGGGACCCAGTACTTC,CASSYLRDTDAGTQYF
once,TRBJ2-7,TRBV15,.,TGTGCCACCAGCAGAGATTTGGGGGCCCTGCCCTACGAGCAGTACTTC,CATSRDLGALPYEQYF
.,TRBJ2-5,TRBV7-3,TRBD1,TGTGCCAGCAGCCTTCGACGGCCGGGACAGGGGTCCCAAGAGACCCAGTACTTC,CASSLRRPGQGSQETQYF
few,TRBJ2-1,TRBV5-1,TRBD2,TGCGCCAGCAGCTTGGCCACGGGAGGGCTATCCAATGAGCAGTTCTTC,CASSLATGGLSNEQFF
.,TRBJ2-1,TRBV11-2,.,TGTGCCAGCAGCTTGGGAGGTCACGGGGGAACTGAGCAGTTCTTC,CASSLGGHGGTEQFF
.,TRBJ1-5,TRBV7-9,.,TGTGCCAGCAGCTTAGGAGCGGGGAATCAGCCCCAGCATTTT,CASSLGAGNQPQHF
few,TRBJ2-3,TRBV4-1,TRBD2,TGCGCCAGCAGCCTGGGACTAGCCCTTTTGGGGGATACGCAGTATTTT,CASSLGLALLGDTQYF
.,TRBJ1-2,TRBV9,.,TGTGCCAGCAGCGTAGCTGGGCAGGGAGGCTATGGCTACACCTTC,CASSVAGQGGYGYTF
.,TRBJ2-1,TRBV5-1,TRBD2,TGCGCCAGCAGCTTGGCCCCGCTAGCGGGGTTGAGCTACAATGAGCAGTTCTTC,CASSLAPLAGLSYNEQFF
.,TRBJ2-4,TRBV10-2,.,TGCGCCAGCAGTGAGACCCTCGACAGTCGGATTCAGTACTTC,CASSETLDSRIQYF
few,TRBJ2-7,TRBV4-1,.,TGCGCCAGCAGCCAAGACGCGGCCTACGAGCAGTACTTC,CASSQDAAYEQYF
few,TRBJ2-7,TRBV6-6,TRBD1,TGTGCCAGCAGACCGGGACAGGGAATAAACGAGCAGTACTTC,CASRPGQGINEQYF
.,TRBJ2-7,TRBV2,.,TGTGCCAGCAGATTCGGGATCTCCTGGTCCGAGCAGTACTTC,CASRFGISWSEQYF
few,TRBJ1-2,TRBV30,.,TGTGCCTGGAGTTCCACGGGGATCTATGGCTACACCTTC,CAWSSTGIYGYTF
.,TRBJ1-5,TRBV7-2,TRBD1,TGTGCCAGCAGCTCCGGACAGGGAGGAATAAGTCAGCCCCAGCATTTT,CASSSGQGGISQPQHF
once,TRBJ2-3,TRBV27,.,TGTGCCAGCAGTAACCAGGCATTCACAGATACGCAGTATTTT,CASSNQAFTDTQYF
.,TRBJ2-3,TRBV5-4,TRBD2,TGTGCCAGCAGCAAACCCCAAGTAGCGGGGAGGTCAGATACGCAGTATTTT,CASSKPQVAGRSDTQYF
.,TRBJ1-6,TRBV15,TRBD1,TGTGCCACCAGCAGAGATACAGGGGGAGGGTCACCCCTCCACTTT,CATSRDTGGGSPLHF
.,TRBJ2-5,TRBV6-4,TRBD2,TGTGCCAGCTCAGCCCAAGCGGGGGGATTAGAGACCCAGTACTTC,CASSAQAGGLETQYF
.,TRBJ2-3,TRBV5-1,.,TGCGCCAGCAGCTTGGGCCTCACTGGCGGGATGGACACAGATACGCAGTATTTT,CASSLGLTGGMDTDTQYF
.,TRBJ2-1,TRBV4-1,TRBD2,TGCGCCAGCAGCCAGAACAACCATCCTAGCGGGAGGGCCAAGAGCTCCTACAATGAGCAGTTCTTC,CASSQNNHPSGRAKSSYNEQFF
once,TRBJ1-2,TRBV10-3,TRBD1,TGTGCCATCAGTGCATTCGGGACAGGGGAGCGGGGCTACACCTTC,CAISAFGTGERGYTF
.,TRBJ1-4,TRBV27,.,TGTGCCAGCAGTTTATCGACCCGGGTCTGGGAAAAACTGTTTTTT,CASSLSTRVWEKLFF
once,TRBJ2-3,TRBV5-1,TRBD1,TGCGCCAGCAGCTTGGGCGGACAGGGGGCTAGCGATACGCAGTATTTT,CASSLGGQGASDTQYF
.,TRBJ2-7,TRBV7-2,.,TGTGCCAGCAGCTTAGGGAGGGGCAGGAGCTCCTACGAGCAGTACTTC,CASSLGRGRSSYEQYF
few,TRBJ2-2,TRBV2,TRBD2,TGTGCCAGCAGGAGGGCTAGCGGGGGAATCGGGGAGCTGTTTTTT,CASRRASGGIGELFF
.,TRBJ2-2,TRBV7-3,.,TGTGCCAGCAGCCAAACAGGAAACACCGGGGAGCTGTTTTTT,CASSQTGNTGELFF
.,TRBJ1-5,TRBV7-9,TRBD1,TGTGCCAGCAGCCCAGGGACAGAGGATCAGCCCCAGCATTTT,CASSPGTEDQPQHF
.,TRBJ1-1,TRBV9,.,TGTGCCAGCAGCGTATCAGATAACACTGAAGCTTTCTTT,CASSVSDNTEAFF
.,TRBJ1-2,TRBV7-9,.,TGTTCCAGCAGCCCTCGGGACTCTCCGGGCTACACCTTC,CSSSPRDSPGYTF
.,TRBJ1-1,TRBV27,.,TGTGCCAGCAGACCGGGGGGGGGCCTAACTGAAGCTTTCTTT,CASRPGGGLTEAFF
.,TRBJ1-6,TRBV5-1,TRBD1,TGCGCCAGCAGCTGGGACAGGGGTGGTAATTCACCCCTCCACTTT,CASSWDRGGNSPLHF
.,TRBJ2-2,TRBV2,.,TGTGCCAGCAGTGAAAGGGGGACGAAGACCGGGGAGCTGTTTTTT,CASSERGTKTGELFF
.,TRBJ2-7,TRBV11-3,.,TGTGCCAGCAGGGGCAGGGGCAGCTACGAGCAGTACTTC,CASRGRGSYEQYF
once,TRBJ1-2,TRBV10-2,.,TGCGCCAGCAGTGATGGGCAGGGGTATGGCTACACCTTC,CASSDGQGYGYTF
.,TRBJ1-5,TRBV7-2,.,TGTGCCAGCAAGCTTAGGGGGGGGACGGGTAGCAATCAGCCCCAGCATTTT,CASKLRGGTGSNQPQHF
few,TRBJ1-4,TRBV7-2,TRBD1,TGTGCCAGCAGCTTCGGAGACAGGGGGTATAAACTGTTTTTT,CASSFGDRGYKLFF
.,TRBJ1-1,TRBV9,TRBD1,TGTGCCAGCAGCGTCTTGGACAGGCCAGGGACTGAAGCTTTCTTT,CASSVLDRPGTEAFF
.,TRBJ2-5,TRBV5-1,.,TGCGCCAGCAGCTCCCCGTCCCAAGAGACCCAGTACTTC,CASSSPSQETQYF
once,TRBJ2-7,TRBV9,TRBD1,TGTGCCAGCAGCGTAGCCGGACAGGGGGCGGGGGAGCAGTACTTC,CASSVAGQGAGEQYF
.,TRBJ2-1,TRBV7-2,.,TGTGCCAGCAGCTTACGGGGGTCAAATGAGCAGTTCTTC,CASSLRGSNEQFF
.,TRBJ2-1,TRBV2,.,TGTGCCAGCCTAAAAATCAGGGGCAATGAGCAGTTCTTC,CASLKIRGNEQFF
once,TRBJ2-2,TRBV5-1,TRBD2,TGCGCCAGCAGCCCGGAGCGGGGAGCGAACACCGGGGAGCTGTTTTTT,CASSPERGANTGELFF
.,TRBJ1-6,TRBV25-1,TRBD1,TGTGCCAGCAGTGAATTGGGGGACAGAAATTCACCCCTCCACTTT,CASSELGDRNSPLHF
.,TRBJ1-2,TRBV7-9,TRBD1,TGTGCCAGCAGAACCTCAGGGGGAGGCAACTATGGCTACACCTTC,CASRTSGGGNYGYTF
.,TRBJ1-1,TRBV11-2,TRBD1,TGTGCCAGCAGCTATACAGGGGACACTGAAGCTTTCTTT,CASSYTGDTEAFF
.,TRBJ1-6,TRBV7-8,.,TGTGCCAGCAGCGTAAACGTGGGGGCGCGAAATTCACCCCTCCACTTT,CASSVNVGARNSPLHF
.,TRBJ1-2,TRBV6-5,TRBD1,TGTGCCAGCAGTTACTCGTCAGGGGGCAGTGGCTACACCTTC,CASSYSSGGSGYTF
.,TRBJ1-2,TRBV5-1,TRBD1,TGCGCCAGCAGCTCGGGACAGGGAGACTATGGCTACACCTTC,CASSSGQGDYGYTF
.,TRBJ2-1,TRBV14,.,TGTGCCAGCAGCCAAAATAAAGGACTGAGCTCCTACAATGAGCAGTTCTTC,CASSQNKGLSSYNEQFF
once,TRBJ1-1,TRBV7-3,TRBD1,TGTGCCAGCAGCCGACAGGGTCTGAATCTGGGCACTGAAGCTTTCTTT,CASSRQGLNLGTEAFF
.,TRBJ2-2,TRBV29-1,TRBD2,TGCAGCGGTCAGCGGGGCGCGTCCCCCGGGGAGCTGTTTTTT,CSGQRGASPGELFF
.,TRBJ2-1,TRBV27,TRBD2,TGTGCCAGCAGTTTATCTCGGACTAGCTCCTACAATGAGCAGTTCTTC,CASSLSRTSSYNEQFF